Following are 25 T cell receptor beta chains from one sample sequenced in a study of T cell responses to AZD1222 COVID-19 vaccine. The table came from immunoSEQ multiplex PCR; TCRdb's copy has only in-frame clones and leaves some out. The sample yields about 110,000 clones, approximately 86% seen once. The sequenced sample was peripheral blood, obtained on day 0 of MenACWY control vaccination. The receptors originated from an adult in good health.

This sequence joins TRBV7-9 and TRBJ1-2; TRBD1 matches 8 bases. Germline V gene sequence: CDR1 SEHNR, CDR2 FQNEAQ (reference sequence). The CDR3 has 15 amino acids. The V and J ends lost 4 bases and 1 base, in that order; junction bases with no gene match: 5. The DNA for the CDR3 is TGTGCCAGCAGCTCCGGAGGACAGGGTAACTATGGCTACACCTTC. Translated: CASSSGGQGNYGYTF.

The rearrangement links TRBV6-2 or TRBV6-3 to TRBJ2-5, with a possible D match to TRBD2 (6 bases). This CDR3 has 17 amino acids. Trimming left V 0 bases short and J 0 bases short, with 14 bases between. The germline CDR1 and CDR2 sequences are MNHEY and SVGEGT. The CDR3 DNA is TGTGCCAGCAGTTACTCGGGGAGGACACCTAACCAAGAGACCCAGTACTTC. This gives the protein CASSYSGRTPNQETQYF.

The CDR3 DNA reads as TGTGCCAGTAACCGGGGTGATCCGGATGAGCAGTTCTTC. It yields the protein CASNRGDPDEQFF. The rearrangement joins TRBV19 to TRBJ2-1, with a tentative D call TRBD2 (5 bases). The CDR3 is 13 residues long. Germline values: CDR1 LNHDA, CDR2 SQIVND (reference sequence). Between the trimmed V and J ends, which lost 7 bases and 8 bases, there was a span of 15 bases.

This clone is a singleton in its sample. J is TRBJ1-2 and V is TRBV18, with a tentative D call TRBD1 (5 bases). The CDR3 is 13 amino acids. Trimming took 4 bases from V and 4 from J, leaving 10 bases between them. Germline CDR1 is KGHSH and CDR2 is LQKENI. The CDR3 DNA reads TGTGCCAGCTCACTCGGGGACGTCTATGGCTACACCTTC. It codes for CASSLGDVYGYTF.

The V call is TRBV7-3, the J call TRBJ2-5; tentative D call: TRBD2 (5 bases). CDR1 SGHTA and CDR2 FQGTGA come from the germline V gene. V was pared by 2 bases and J by 2 bases, with 12 bases between. The CDR3 has 15 amino acids. CDR3 nucleotide sequence: TGTGCCAGCAGCTTAGGTGTCAGCGGACAAGAGACCCAGTACTTC. Translating it yields CASSLGVSGQETQYF.

The chain has TRBV4-2 and TRBJ2-6; 9 bases are a match to TRBD1. Germline V lookup: CDR1 LGHNA, CDR2 YNFKEQ. Trimming at V came to 0 bases and at J to 1 base, leaving 4 bases not matched to a gene. The CDR3 consists of 18 residues. The CDR3 sequence: CASSQDTGGASGANVLTF. As DNA, the CDR3 is TGTGCCAGCAGCCAAGATACAGGGGGCGCGTCTGGGGCCAACGTCCTGACTTTC.

This clone was recorded a few times. This rearrangement joins TRBV6-2 or TRBV6-3 to TRBJ1-6; D is unresolved. This CDR3 spans 13 amino acids. The V and J ends lost 3 bases and 7 bases respectively, with 7 bases between them. Germline V CDR1 and CDR2: MNHEY, SVGEGT. DNA of the CDR3: TGTGCCAGCAGTTATCGTGCGAATTCACCCCTCCACTTT. Its protein product is CASSYRANSPLHF.

As regards this clone: Other DNA sequences within the sample encode an identical CDR3. J is TRBJ2-7 and V is TRBV30; 7 bases match TRBD1. This CDR3 spans 13 amino acids. The germline CDR1 and CDR2 sequences are GTSNPN and SVGIG (reference sequence). Losses at the gene ends were 0 bases for V and 3 bases for J; bases not matched to a gene: 2. The CDR3 DNA reads TGTGCCTGGAGTGTGGCAGGGGGCTACGAGCAGTACTTC. It translates to CAWSVAGGYEQYF.

CDR3 region: CASSVNGGANTEAFF. The CDR3 DNA reads TGTGCCAGCAGTGTTAACGGGGGCGCGAACACTGAAGCTTTCTTT. V gene TRBV2 combines with J gene TRBJ1-1, with D possibly being TRBD1 (6 bases). V was shortened by 4 bases and J by 1 base, with 13 bases between the two germline ends. Germline values: CDR1 SNHLY, CDR2 FYNNEI. The CDR3 totals 15 residues.

The chain has TRBV4-2 and TRBJ1-4, with 7 bases aligning to TRBD1. This CDR3 has 18 residues. In germline, CDR1 is LGHNA, CDR2 YNFKEQ. Losses at the gene ends were 0 bases for V and 11 bases for J; bases not matched to a gene: 18. CDR3 sequence: CASSQDAGTEGFVGKLFF. The CDR3, as DNA: TGTGCCAGCAGCCAAGATGCCGGGACAGAAGGTTTTGTAGGGAAACTGTTTTTT.

This chain connects TRBV28 to TRBJ1-2; TRBD1 aligns across 9 bases. The germline gives CDR1 MDHEN, CDR2 SYDVKM. The CDR3 is 15 residues long. Trimming at V came to 6 bases and at J to 4 bases, leaving 9 bases not matched to a gene. The DNA for the CDR3 is TGTGCCAGCAGGGAACAGGGGGCAACGATCTATGGCTACACCTTC. It yields the protein CASREQGATIYGYTF.

This chain connects TRBV2 to TRBJ1-2, with D possibly being TRBD1 (6 bases). Germline V lookup: CDR1 SNHLY, CDR2 FYNNEI. The length of the CDR3 is 12 residues. V dropped 6 bases and J dropped 3 bases, with 8 bases sitting between them. In DNA form, the CDR3 reads TGTGCCAGCAGGGACAGCCACTATGGCTACACCTTC. Translated, it gives CASRDSHYGYTF.

A single count supports this clone. The chain carries TRBV28 and TRBJ2-5; D is ambiguous. Germline V gene data show CDR1 as MDHEN and CDR2 as SYDVKM. The CDR3 has 14 residues. V lost 1 base to trimming and J lost 0 bases, with 6 bases between them. DNA of the CDR3: TGTGCCAGCAGTTTATACTCGTACCAAGAGACCCAGTACTTC. It codes for CASSLYSYQETQYF. The full variable domain, its missing parts supplied by reference TRBV28 and TRBJ2-5, is DVKVTQSSRYLVKRTGEKVFLECVQDMDHENMFWYRQDPGLGLRLIYFSYDVKMKEKGDIPEGYSVSREKKERFSLILESASTNQTSMYLCASSLYSYQETQYFGPGTRLLVL.

The J gene is TRBJ2-7, the V gene TRBV11-2; 9 positions agree with TRBD1. V dropped 5 bases and J dropped 3; count of bases not matched to a gene: 5. The V gene's germline CDR1 is SGHAT and CDR2 FQNNGV. This CDR3 has 14 residues. DNA of the CDR3: TGTGCCAGCAGCCCCGGGACAGGGTTCTACGAGCAGTACTTC. Protein sequence: CASSPGTGFYEQYF.

J is TRBJ1-4 and V is TRBV12-3 or TRBV12-4; TRBD1 matches at 8 bases. V dropped 6 bases and J dropped 7; count of bases not matched to a gene: 4. This CDR3 comprises 13 residues. The CDR3 sequence is CASSRDRGEKLFF. CDR3 coding DNA: TGTGCCAGCAGCCGAGACAGGGGTGAAAAACTGTTTTTT.

The chain is built from TRBV4-3 and TRBJ1-6; TRBD1 matches at 8 bases. Germline values: CDR1 LGHNA, CDR2 YSLEER. The CDR3 length is 17 residues. V trimming: 5 bases; J trimming: 3 bases; junction bases outside the gene matches: 9. This CDR3 reads CASSDGTGAVYNSPLHF. The CDR3 DNA reads as TGCGCCAGCAGCGACGGGACAGGTGCCGTCTATAATTCACCCCTCCACTTT.

This chain connects TRBV28 to TRBJ1-2; the D is unclear. Germline V gene data show CDR1 as MDHEN and CDR2 as SYDVKM. Trimming stripped 6 bases from V and 6 bases from J, with 14 bases between. The CDR3 totals 13 residues. DNA of the CDR3: TGTGCCAGCAGCCCCCCCGTTAGAAATGGCTACACCTTC. It codes for CASSPPVRNGYTF.

In this sample, this clone turned up many times. This chain connects TRBV6-5 to TRBJ2-2; D remains unclear. The CDR3 extends over 12 amino acids. The germline CDR1 and CDR2 sequences are MNHEY and SVGAGI. Trimming stripped 6 bases from V and 8 bases from J, with 10 bases between. The CDR3 nucleotides read TGTGCCAGCAGCTCCCCTAGAGGGGAGCTGTTTTTT. It translates to CASSSPRGELFF.

The CDR3 loop is CSVQKTGGPGNTIYF. The CDR3 region has the DNA TGCAGCGTCCAGAAGACAGGCGGGCCTGGAAACACCATATATTTT. V usage is TRBV29-1 and J usage is TRBJ1-3; possible D gene TRBD1, 6 bases. Germline CDR1 reads SQVTM; CDR2 reads ANQGSEA. V lost 6 bases, J lost 2 bases, and 17 bases lay in between. The CDR3 has 15 residues.

This clone was detected once. This chain uses TRBV11-2 with TRBJ1-2, with D possibly being TRBD1 (5 bases). V lost 3 bases, J lost 0 bases, and 11 bases lay in between. In germline, CDR1 is SGHAT, CDR2 FQNNGV. The CDR3 loop spans 15 amino acids. This CDR3 is CASSFGGDPNYGYTF. In DNA, the CDR3 is TGTGCCAGCAGCTTCGGGGGTGACCCTAACTATGGCTACACCTTC.

The J gene is TRBJ1-2, the V gene TRBV2; D uncertain. V was cut by 2 bases and J by 8 bases, with 15 bases left in between. From germline, CDR1 is SNHLY and CDR2 FYNNEI. The CDR3 totals 14 residues. The CDR3 DNA is TGTGCCAGCAGTGAAACAGCCGGGGTCGGGGGCTACACCTTC. This gives the protein CASSETAGVGGYTF.

Comment on this clone: The sample holds other DNA sequences that translate to the same CDR3. V is TRBV6-5 and J is TRBJ1-4; 7 bases fit TRBD1. V shed 6 bases, J shed 8 bases, and the junction held 3 bases outside the gene matches. Germline V gives CDR1 MNHEY, CDR2 SVGAGI. The CDR3 extends over 12 amino acids. CDR3 DNA: TGTGCCAGCAGAAAAGGGGGCGAAAAACTGTTTTTT. Amino acids: CASRKGGEKLFF.

The chain carries TRBV3-1 (or the pseudogene TRBV3-2) and TRBJ2-3, with TRBD2 matching 9 bases. The J segment lost 4 bases and the V segment lost 7 bases, leaving 12 bases of the junction unmatched. Germline V lookup: CDR1 LGHDT, CDR2 YNNKEL (reference sequence). The CDR3 has 16 amino acids. As DNA, the CDR3 is TGTGCCAGCAACCCATCCCCGGGACTAGCCTCAGATACGCAGTATTTT. It encodes CASNPSPGLASDTQYF.

This chain links TRBV28 with TRBJ1-1; no clear D. From germline, CDR1 is MDHEN and CDR2 SYDVKM. Trimming left V 3 bases short and J 1 base short, with 9 bases between. This CDR3 has 14 residues. The CDR3 loop reads CASSFLRENTEAFF. As DNA, the CDR3 is TGTGCCAGCAGTTTCCTTAGGGAGAACACTGAAGCTTTCTTT.

The chain carries TRBV7-3 and TRBJ2-3, with D perhaps TRBD2 (5 bases). The V and J ends lost 8 bases and 1 base respectively, with 13 bases between them. Germline values: CDR1 SGHTA, CDR2 FQGTGA. This CDR3 spans 14 amino acids. DNA of the CDR3: TGTGCCAGCGGGCGGGCGGGCCGCACAGATACGCAGTATTTT. Translation gives CASGRAGRTDTQYF.